The 32 T cell receptor beta chains in this list originate from one sample, sequenced in a study of CD4 T cell repertoires in COVID-19. Using immunoSEQ multiplex PCR, the repertoire was profiled, and TCRdb retains in-frame clones only, with some absent. The sample shows about 75,000 clones, approximately 83% of them seen only once. The specimen was CD4+ T cells from peripheral blood, collected after recovery from COVID-19. Source of these receptors: a human donor who had COVID-19.

This clone was found once. This chain's CDR3 is CASSPNPGDTQYF. The DNA of the CDR3 is TGTGCCAGCAGCCCCAACCCGGGAGATACGCAGTATTTT. The chain uses TRBV3-1 (or the pseudogene TRBV3-2) and TRBJ2-3; D remains unclear. CDR1 and CDR2 (germline): LGHDT, YNNKEL (reference sequence). V lost 4 bases and J 5 bases, leaving 10 bases between the germline ends. This CDR3 has 13 amino acids.

The rearrangement uses TRBV5-5 and TRBJ1-1, with a weak D call TRBD1 (5 bases). The V and J ends lost 6 bases and 3 bases respectively, with 12 bases between them. This CDR3 has 13 amino acids. From germline, CDR1 is SGHKS and CDR2 YYEKEE (reference sequence). The CDR3 region is CASTPTVYTEAFF. The CDR3 DNA is TGTGCCAGCACCCCGACAGTTTACACTGAAGCTTTCTTT.

This clone was recorded only once. This sequence joins TRBV2 and TRBJ1-6; no firm D call. The V and J ends lost 3 bases and 7 bases respectively, with 10 bases between them. The CDR3 consists of 14 residues. CDR1 SNHLY and CDR2 FYNNEI come from the germline V gene. DNA for the CDR3: TGTGCCAGCAGTGATGGGGTCTGGAATTCACCCCTCCACTTT. Amino acids: CASSDGVWNSPLHF. Complete variable domain (other parts from reference TRBV2 and TRBJ1-6): EPEVTQTPSHQVTQMGQEVILRCVPISNHLYFYWYRQILGQKVEFLVSFYNNEISEKSEIFDDQFSVERPDGSNFTLKIRSTKLEDSAMYFCASSDGVWNSPLHFGNGTRLTVT.

The rearrangement links TRBV7-8 to TRBJ1-2, with a weak D call TRBD1 (5 bases). The V and J ends lost 5 bases and 5 bases respectively, with 15 bases between them. Germline CDR1 and CDR2: SGHVS and FQNEAQ. This CDR3 is built from 14 residues. This chain's CDR3 is CASSPRESLYGYTF. Written as DNA, the CDR3 is TGTGCCAGCAGCCCCAGGGAATCCTTATATGGCTACACCTTC.

The J gene is TRBJ2-3, the V gene TRBV6-6; 7 nucleotides match TRBD2. The CDR3 is 12 amino acids. The V and J ends lost 8 bases and 3 bases, in that order; junction bases with no gene match: 2. Germline CDR1 MNHNY, CDR2 SVGAGI (reference sequence). CDR3 bases: TGTGCCAGCCGGGGGGTAACAGATACGCAGTATTTT. Residues: CASRGVTDTQYF.

This clone was picked up a small number of times. The V call is TRBV10-3, the J call TRBJ1-5; D unclear. The CDR3 is 11 amino acids. CDR1 ENHRY and CDR2 SYGVKD come from the germline V gene. Trimming pared 2 bases from V and 5 bases from J, leaving 1 base between. The DNA for the CDR3 is TGTGCCATCAGTGAGGATCAGCCCCAGCATTTT. Its translation is CAISEDQPQHF.

This chain links TRBV27 with TRBJ1-1; D might be TRBD1 (6 bases). The V and J ends lost 8 bases and 0 bases respectively, with 10 bases between them. This CDR3 comprises 13 residues. Germline CDR1 MNHEY, CDR2 SMNVEV (reference sequence). The DNA of the CDR3 is TGTGCCAGCGGGACAAACGTGAACACTGAAGCTTTCTTT. Its protein product is CASGTNVNTEAFF.

The rearrangement joins TRBV6-5 to TRBJ2-7, with 7 bases matching TRBD2. CDR3 length: 14 amino acids. Germline lookup yields CDR1 MNHEY and CDR2 SVGAGI. V was pared by 6 bases and J by 0 bases, with 5 bases of the junction left unmatched. CDR3 protein: CASRRERDSYEQYF. Here the CDR3 DNA reads TGTGCCAGCAGGAGGGAGCGGGACTCCTACGAGCAGTACTTC.

The chain employs TRBV28 and TRBJ2-3; D is undetermined. The CDR3 extends over 11 amino acids. The V gene's germline CDR1 is MDHEN and CDR2 SYDVKM. V was cut by 1 base and J by 5 bases, with 1 base left in between. In DNA form, the CDR3 reads TGTGCCAGCAGTTTATTAGATACGCAGTATTTT. This sequence encodes CASSLLDTQYF.

J is TRBJ2-1 and V is TRBV18, with a tentative D call TRBD1 (6 bases). The CDR3 has 18 amino acids. Trimming pared 3 bases from V and 0 bases from J, leaving 18 bases between. Germline-derived CDR1 and CDR2 are KGHSH and LQKENI. DNA for the CDR3: TGTGCCAGCTCACCGTACCCCAAGACAGGACGCTCCTACAATGAGCAGTTCTTC. Protein sequence: CASSPYPKTGRSYNEQFF.

Only a few counts were recorded for this clone. This chain connects TRBV5-1 to TRBJ1-6; D is perhaps TRBD1 (6 bases). The CDR3 is 14 amino acids. Deletions cut 5 bases from V and 10 bases from J, with 16 bases between. Germline lookup yields CDR1 SGHRS and CDR2 YFSETQ. CDR3 DNA: TGCGCCAGCAGTGCGGGGGCGCAGGAATCACCCCTCCACTTT. It yields the protein CASSAGAQESPLHF.

This chain uses TRBV11-2 with TRBJ2-1; no clear D. V lost 4 bases, J lost 2 bases, and 15 bases lay in between. Germline assignment: CDR1 SGHAT and CDR2 FQNNGV. This CDR3 is 16 amino acids long. The CDR3 coding sequence is TGTGCCAGCAGCTCGCCACTGGGCGGCACCTACAATGAGCAGTTCTTC. This encodes CASSSPLGGTYNEQFF.

The rearrangement joins TRBV6-6 to TRBJ2-7; D is tentatively TRBD1 or TRBD2 (6 bases each). V dropped 6 bases and J dropped 13 bases, with 31 bases sitting between them. CDR1 is MNHNY and CDR2 is SVGAGI in the germline V gene (reference sequence). The CDR3 has 16 residues. Here the CDR3 DNA reads TGTGCCAGCAGCAATTCGGTCGGGGGCGCCTCCTACGAGCGATACTTC. Translation gives CASSNSVGGASYERYF.

This rearrangement joins TRBV3-1 (or the pseudogene TRBV3-2) to TRBJ1-5; D is uncertain. The CDR3 consists of 14 residues. CDR1 is LGHDT, CDR2 YNNKEL, per germline (reference sequence). V was clipped by 1 base and J by 6 bases, with 10 bases between them. CDR3 protein: CASSQGVGSQPQHF. CDR3 sequence (DNA): TGTGCCAGCAGCCAAGGAGTTGGCAGTCAGCCCCAGCATTTT.

The CDR3 nucleotides read TGTGCCAGCGGGCTGACTAGCAATGAGCAGTTCTTC. It is translated as CASGLTSNEQFF. The rearrangement joins TRBV5-4 to TRBJ2-1; possibly TRBD2 for D (6 bases). The V gene's germline CDR1 is SGHNT and CDR2 YYREEE (reference sequence). Trimming cost V 7 bases and J 6 bases, with 11 bases left between them. The CDR3 has 12 amino acids.

The CDR3 region is CASSLAGGYNYGYTF. The CDR3 DNA reads TGCGCCAGCAGCTTGGCCGGGGGGTACAACTATGGCTACACCTTC. The gene calls are TRBV5-1 and TRBJ1-2, with a possible D match to TRBD1 (5 bases). Germline CDR1 and CDR2: SGHRS and YFSETQ. The CDR3 runs 15 residues. V lost 0 bases to trimming and J lost 2 bases, with 11 bases between them.

This chain uses TRBV5-6 with TRBJ1-2; TRBD1 matches 8 bases. This CDR3 contains 12 residues. Germline values: CDR1 SGHDT, CDR2 YYEEEE. Trimming at V came to 4 bases and at J to 7 bases, leaving 3 bases not matched to a gene. The CDR3 loop is CASSPDRVGYTF. As DNA, the CDR3 is TGTGCCAGCAGCCCGGACAGGGTTGGCTACACCTTC.

This clone has more than one count but fewer than ten. This chain's CDR3 is CASRRRQGEETQYF. The CDR3 DNA follows: TGTGCCAGCCGGCGCCGACAGGGTGAAGAGACCCAGTACTTC. This rearrangement joins TRBV6-6 to TRBJ2-5; 7 nucleotides align to TRBD1. The germline V gene encodes CDR1 MNHNY and CDR2 SVGAGI (reference sequence). Trimming at V came to 8 bases and at J to 3 bases, leaving 9 bases not matched to a gene. This CDR3 comprises 14 residues.

This clone showed up just a few times. The chain couples TRBV4-1 to TRBJ1-5; D unresolved. The germline V and J ends were trimmed by 1 base and 0 bases, with 10 bases remaining between them. Germline CDR1 reads MGHRA; CDR2 reads YSYEKL. This CDR3 is 16 amino acids long. This CDR3 reads CASSQGTKHSNQPQHF. CDR3 DNA: TGCGCCAGCAGCCAAGGGACTAAACATAGCAATCAGCCCCAGCATTTT.

V is TRBV5-8 and J is TRBJ1-2; 7 bases fit TRBD1. In germline, CDR1 is SGHTS, CDR2 YDEGEE. Trimming at V came to 3 bases and at J to 2 bases, leaving 4 bases not matched to a gene. This CDR3 comprises 14 residues. The CDR3 DNA reads TGTGCCAGCAGCTACGGGACAGACAACTATGGCTACACCTTC. It yields the protein CASSYGTDNYGYTF.

J is TRBJ2-1 and V is TRBV2; 8 bases are a match to TRBD1. Germline CDR1 SNHLY, CDR2 FYNNEI. V lost 4 bases, J lost 12 bases, and 5 bases stayed unmatched. The CDR3 totals 12 residues. The CDR3 sequence: CASSGRGRGQFF. The CDR3 nucleotides read TGTGCCAGCAGTGGCAGGGGGCGAGGGCAGTTCTTC.

The gene calls are TRBV19 and TRBJ1-5; possibly TRBD1 for D (5 bases). This CDR3 has 15 amino acids. V was shortened by 10 bases and J by 0 bases, with 16 bases between the two germline ends. CDR1 and CDR2 (germline): LNHDA, SQIVND (reference sequence). The CDR3 here is CATELGGGSNQPQHF. DNA of the CDR3: TGTGCCACCGAATTGGGGGGGGGTAGCAATCAGCCCCAGCATTTT. The full variable domain, with the rest looked up from reference TRBV19 and TRBJ1-5, is DGGITQSPKYLFRKEGQNVTLSCEQNLNHDAMYWYRQDPGQGLRLIYYSQIVNDFQKGDIAEGYSVSREKKESFPLTVTSAQKNPTAFYLCATELGGGSNQPQHFGDGTRLSIL.

The V gene is TRBV7-6, the J gene TRBJ1-3; D is uncertain. V was pared by 4 bases and J by 2 bases, with 12 bases between. This CDR3 contains 15 residues. Germline V gives CDR1 SGHVS, CDR2 FNYEAQ. The CDR3: CASSSSLRAGNTIYF. For the CDR3, the DNA is TGTGCCAGCAGCTCATCGTTGCGGGCTGGAAACACCATATATTTT.

The chain is built from TRBV29-1 and TRBJ2-7; 8 nucleotides agree with TRBD1. Germline V gene data show CDR1 as SQVTM and CDR2 as ANQGSEA. The V gene end was trimmed by 5 bases and the J gene end by 2 bases; junction bases not matched to a gene: 11. CDR3 size: 15 residues. The CDR3 sequence is CSVIRLGQETYEQYF. The CDR3 DNA is TGCAGCGTTATACGCCTGGGACAGGAGACCTACGAGCAGTACTTC.

This sequence joins TRBV11-2 and TRBJ1-4; 10 nucleotides agree with TRBD1. CDR1 is SGHAT and CDR2 is FQNNGV in the germline V gene. This CDR3 has 15 amino acids. The trim removed 5 bases at V and 3 bases at J, leaving 3 bases unmatched. The CDR3 DNA reads TGTGCCAGCAGCCCGGGGACAGGGGCTAATGAAAAACTGTTTTTT. Protein: CASSPGTGANEKLFF.

This chain connects TRBV15 to TRBJ2-5, with 11 bases fitting TRBD2. The germline CDR1 and CDR2 sequences are LNHNV and YYDKDF (reference sequence). CDR3 length: 19 amino acids. The J segment lost 2 bases and the V segment lost 5 bases, leaving 16 bases of the junction unmatched. The CDR3 DNA follows: TGTGCCACCAGCCATGGACTAGCGGGTGGACGATATTTACAAGAGACCCAGTACTTC. Protein sequence: CATSHGLAGGRYLQETQYF.

This sequence joins TRBV6-1 and TRBJ1-5; D gene ambiguous. This CDR3 region has 13 residues. With 6 bases removed from V and 5 bases from J, the gap between germline ends came to 11 bases. Looked up from germline, CDR1 is MNHNS and CDR2 is SASEGT. The CDR3 bases are TGTGCCAGCAGCCCACGGGGAGATCAGCCCCAGCATTTT. Its protein product is CASSPRGDQPQHF.

V is TRBV19 and J is TRBJ1-5, with D possibly TRBD1 on 5 matching bases. The germline gives CDR1 LNHDA, CDR2 SQIVND (reference sequence). Between the trimmed V and J ends, which lost 5 bases and 0 bases, there was a span of 11 bases. The CDR3 loop spans 15 amino acids. CDR3 DNA: TGTGCCAGTAGTCAACAGGAAGATAGCAATCAGCCCCAGCATTTT. Translated, it gives CASSQQEDSNQPQHF.

The V call is TRBV18, the J call TRBJ2-5, with D perhaps being TRBD1 or TRBD2 (5 bases each). CDR3 length equals 15 residues. Germline CDR1 is KGHSH and CDR2 is LQKENI. Trimming removed 5 bases from V and 1 base from J, with 14 bases in between. The CDR3 nucleotides are TGTGCCAGCTCAGGCGCCCGGGGCCCCCAAGAGACCCAGTACTTC. Protein sequence: CASSGARGPQETQYF.

This chain connects TRBV3-1 (or the pseudogene TRBV3-2) to TRBJ2-2, with 7 bases that match TRBD1. The V gene end was trimmed by 4 bases and the J gene end by 7 bases; junction bases not matched to a gene: 9. Germline V gene sequence: CDR1 LGHDT, CDR2 YNNKEL (reference sequence). The CDR3 runs 15 residues. The CDR3 loop reads CASSLQLTGSGELFF. CDR3 nucleotides: TGTGCCAGCAGCCTCCAACTGACAGGGAGCGGGGAGCTGTTTTTT.

V is TRBV5-5 and J is TRBJ2-7; D not certain. The CDR3 sequence is 12 residues long. CDR1 SGHKS and CDR2 YYEKEE come from the germline V gene (reference sequence). V was shortened by 0 bases and J by 2 bases, with 3 bases between the two germline ends. CDR3 in DNA: TGTGCCAGCAGCTTGGGGGCCTACGAGCAGTACTTC. Amino acid sequence: CASSLGAYEQYF.

This clone occurred once. V gene TRBV6-5 combines with J gene TRBJ2-3; 11 bases fit TRBD1. Germline values: CDR1 MNHEY, CDR2 SVGAGI. The V and J ends lost 8 bases and 4 bases, in that order; junction bases with no gene match: 8. The CDR3 runs 15 residues. CDR3 nucleotides: TGTGCCAGCCTCCTCGGGACAGGGGGATCAGATACGCAGTATTTT. Translating it yields CASLLGTGGSDTQYF.